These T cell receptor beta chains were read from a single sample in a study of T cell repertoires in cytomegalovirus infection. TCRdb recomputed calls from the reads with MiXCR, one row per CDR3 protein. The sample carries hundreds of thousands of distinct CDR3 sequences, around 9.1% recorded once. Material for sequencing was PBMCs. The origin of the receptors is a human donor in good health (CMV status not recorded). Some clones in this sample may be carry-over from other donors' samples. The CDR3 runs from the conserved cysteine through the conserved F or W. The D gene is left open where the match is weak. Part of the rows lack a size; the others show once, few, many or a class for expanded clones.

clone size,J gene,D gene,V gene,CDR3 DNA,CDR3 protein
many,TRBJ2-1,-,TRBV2,TGTGCCTCTCCTTTGCGAAGTACCTCCTACAATGAGCAGTTCTTC,CASPLRSTSYNEQFF
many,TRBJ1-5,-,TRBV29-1,TGCAGCGTTGAAGATTGGGGACAGCCCCAGCATTTT,CSVEDWGQPQHF
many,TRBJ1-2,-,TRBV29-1,TGCAGCGTTCCCCGGGACACCCTCATCGGCTACACCTTC,CSVPRDTLIGYTF
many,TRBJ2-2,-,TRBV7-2,TGTGCCAGCAGCCGACTGGCCCCTACTCTGAACACCGGGGAGCTGTTTTTT,CASSRLAPTLNTGELFF
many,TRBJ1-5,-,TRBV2,TGTGCCAGCAGTGAAGAGGGGTCCCAGCATTTT,CASSEEGSQHF
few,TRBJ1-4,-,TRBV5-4,TGTGCCAGCAGCCACCGTTGGGCGGACGGAGGTGAAAAACTGTTTTTT,CASSHRWADGGEKLFF
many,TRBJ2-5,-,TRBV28,TGTGCCAGCACAGGGGGGCCGGGACAGACCCAGTACTTC,CASTGGPGQTQYF
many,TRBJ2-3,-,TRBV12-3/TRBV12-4,TGTGCCAGCAGTCCAACCGGGACTTTAACAGATACGCAGTATTTT,CASSPTGTLTDTQYF
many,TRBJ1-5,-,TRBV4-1,TGCGCCAGCAGCCAGGTCTCTGGGGGTACGGATCAGCCCCAGCATTTT,CASSQVSGGTDQPQHF
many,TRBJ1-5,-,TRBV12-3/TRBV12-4,TGTGCCAGCAGTTACCGGGACCAGGGATACAATCAGCCCCAGCATTTT,CASSYRDQGYNQPQHF
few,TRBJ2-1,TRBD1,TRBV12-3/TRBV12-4,TGTGCCAGCAGTGGGGGGACAGGGCTTGAGCAGTTCTTC,CASSGGTGLEQFF
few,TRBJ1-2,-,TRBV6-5,TGTGCCAGCAGCTCCGGGTCATATGGCTACACCTTC,CASSSGSYGYTF
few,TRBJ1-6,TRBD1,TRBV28,TGTGCCAGCAGTCCCTCCCGACAGGGGTTCTATTCACCCCTCCACTTT,CASSPSRQGFYSPLHF
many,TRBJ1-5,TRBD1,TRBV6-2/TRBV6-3,TGTGCCAGCAGTTGGACAGGAGTAAACCAGCCCCAGCATTTT,CASSWTGVNQPQHF
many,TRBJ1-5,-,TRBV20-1,TGCAGTGCTAGAGATCTGGGCAGGGAGAATCAGCCCCAGCATTTT,CSARDLGRENQPQHF
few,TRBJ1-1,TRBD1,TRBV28,TGTGCCAGCAGCACAATCGGGACAGGGAACACTGAAGCTTTCTTT,CASSTIGTGNTEAFF
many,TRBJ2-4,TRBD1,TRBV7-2,TGTGCCAGCACCCAGTACGGGACAGAGTTCAAAAACATTCAGTACTTC,CASTQYGTEFKNIQYF
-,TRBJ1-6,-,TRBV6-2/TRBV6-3,TGTGCCAGCAGTTCTGGGGGGACCCCAAGAACTCTCCACTTT,CASSSGGTPRTLHF
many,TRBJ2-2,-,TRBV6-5,TGTGCCAGCAGTTACCATCCCGGGGGATCCACCGGGGAGCTGTTTTTT,CASSYHPGGSTGELFF
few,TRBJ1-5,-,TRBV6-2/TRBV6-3,TGTGCCAGCAGTTTACTGGACCTAGGGCATGACAGCAATCAGCCCCAGCATTTT,CASSLLDLGHDSNQPQHF
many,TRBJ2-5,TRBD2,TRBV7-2,TGTGCCAGCGGGACTAGCGGGTCTTCGGGGACCCAGTACTTC,CASGTSGSSGTQYF
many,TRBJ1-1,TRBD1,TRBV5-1,TGCGCCAGCAGCTTACTCCCCACACAGGGGGACACTGAAGCTTTCTTT,CASSLLPTQGDTEAFF
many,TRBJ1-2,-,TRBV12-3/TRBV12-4,TGTGCCAGCAGTAACGTCAGGGGAGGCGGCTACACCTTC,CASSNVRGGGYTF
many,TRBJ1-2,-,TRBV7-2,TGTGCCAGCAGCTTAGGAGGGCGGGACCACCGCTATGGCTACACCTTC,CASSLGGRDHRYGYTF
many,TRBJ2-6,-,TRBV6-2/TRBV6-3,TGTGCCAGCAGCCGGACCCCCACAGGAACCGGGGCCAACGTCCTGACTTTC,CASSRTPTGTGANVLTF